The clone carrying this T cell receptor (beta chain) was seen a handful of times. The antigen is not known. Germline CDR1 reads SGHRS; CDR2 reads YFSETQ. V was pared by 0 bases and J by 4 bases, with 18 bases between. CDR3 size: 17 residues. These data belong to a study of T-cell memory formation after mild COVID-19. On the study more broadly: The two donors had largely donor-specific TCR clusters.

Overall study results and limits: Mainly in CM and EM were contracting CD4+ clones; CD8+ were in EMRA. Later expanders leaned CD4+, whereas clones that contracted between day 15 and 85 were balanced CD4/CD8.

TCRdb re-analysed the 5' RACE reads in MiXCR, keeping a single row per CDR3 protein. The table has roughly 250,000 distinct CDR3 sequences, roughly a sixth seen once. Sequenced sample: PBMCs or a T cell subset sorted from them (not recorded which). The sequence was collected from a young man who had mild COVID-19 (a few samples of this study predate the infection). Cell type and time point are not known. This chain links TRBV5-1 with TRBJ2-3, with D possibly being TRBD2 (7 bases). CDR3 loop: CASSLGTAGTGSDTQYF. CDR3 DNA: TGCGCCAGCAGCTTGGGGACAGCGGGGACGGGATCAGATACGCAGTATTTT.